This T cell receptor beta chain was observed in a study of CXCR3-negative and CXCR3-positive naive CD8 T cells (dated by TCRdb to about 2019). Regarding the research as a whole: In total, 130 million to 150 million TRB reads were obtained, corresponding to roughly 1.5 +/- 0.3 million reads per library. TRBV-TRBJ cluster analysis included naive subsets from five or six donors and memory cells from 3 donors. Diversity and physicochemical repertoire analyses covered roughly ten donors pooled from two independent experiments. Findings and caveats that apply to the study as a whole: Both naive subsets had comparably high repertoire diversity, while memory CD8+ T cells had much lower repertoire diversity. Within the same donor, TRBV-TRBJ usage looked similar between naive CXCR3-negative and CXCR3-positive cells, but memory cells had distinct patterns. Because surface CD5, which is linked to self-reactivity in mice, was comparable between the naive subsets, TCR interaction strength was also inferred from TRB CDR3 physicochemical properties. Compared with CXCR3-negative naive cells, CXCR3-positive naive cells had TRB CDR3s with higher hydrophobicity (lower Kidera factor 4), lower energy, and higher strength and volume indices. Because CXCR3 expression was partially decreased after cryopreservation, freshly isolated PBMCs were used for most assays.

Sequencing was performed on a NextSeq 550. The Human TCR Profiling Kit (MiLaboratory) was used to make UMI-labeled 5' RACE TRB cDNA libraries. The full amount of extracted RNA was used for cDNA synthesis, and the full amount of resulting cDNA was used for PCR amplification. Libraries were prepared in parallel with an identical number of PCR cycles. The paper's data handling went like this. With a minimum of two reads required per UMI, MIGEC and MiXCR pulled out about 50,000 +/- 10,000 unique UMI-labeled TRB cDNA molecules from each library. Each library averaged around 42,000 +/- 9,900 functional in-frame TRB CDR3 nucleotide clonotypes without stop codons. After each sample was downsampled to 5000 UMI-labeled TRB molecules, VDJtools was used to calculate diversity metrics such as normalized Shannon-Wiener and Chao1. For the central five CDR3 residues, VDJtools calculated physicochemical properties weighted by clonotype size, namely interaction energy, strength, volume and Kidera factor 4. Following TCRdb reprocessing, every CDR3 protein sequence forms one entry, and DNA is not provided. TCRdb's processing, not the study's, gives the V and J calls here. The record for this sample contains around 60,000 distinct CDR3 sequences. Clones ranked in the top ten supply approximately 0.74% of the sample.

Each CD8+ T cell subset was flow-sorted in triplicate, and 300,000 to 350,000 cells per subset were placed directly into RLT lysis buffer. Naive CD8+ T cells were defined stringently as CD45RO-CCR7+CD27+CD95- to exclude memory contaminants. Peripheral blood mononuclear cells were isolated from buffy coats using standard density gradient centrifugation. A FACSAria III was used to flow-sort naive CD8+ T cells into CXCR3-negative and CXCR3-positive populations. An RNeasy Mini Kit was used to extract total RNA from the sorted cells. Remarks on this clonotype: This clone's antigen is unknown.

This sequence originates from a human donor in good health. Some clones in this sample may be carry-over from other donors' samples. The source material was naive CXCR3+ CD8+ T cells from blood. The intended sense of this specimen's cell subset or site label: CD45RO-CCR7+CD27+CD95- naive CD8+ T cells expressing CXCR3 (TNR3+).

The CDR3 loop reads CSVSGGTVYGYTF. The rearrangement joined TRBV29-1 to TRBJ1-2; TCRdb picks TRBD1, but there is no DNA to check that call. In the germline V gene, CDR1 corresponds to SQVTM and CDR2 to ANQGSEA. Including cysteine and phenylalanine, the CDR3 has 13 amino acids. A DNA sequence was not provided.